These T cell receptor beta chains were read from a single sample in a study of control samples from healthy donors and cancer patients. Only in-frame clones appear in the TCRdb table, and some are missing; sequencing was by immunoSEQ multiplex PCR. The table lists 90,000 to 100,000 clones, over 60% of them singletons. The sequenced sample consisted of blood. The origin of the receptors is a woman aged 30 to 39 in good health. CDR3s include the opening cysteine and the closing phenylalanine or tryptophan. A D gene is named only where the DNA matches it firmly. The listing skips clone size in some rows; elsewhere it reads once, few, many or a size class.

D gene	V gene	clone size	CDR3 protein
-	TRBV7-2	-	CASSRRASGNTIYF
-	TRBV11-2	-	CASSPIFDGSYEQYF
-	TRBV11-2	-	CASSHLFEQYF
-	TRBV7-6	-	CASSPVGGRGFEQYF
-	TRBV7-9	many	CASSYTGVRAEAFF
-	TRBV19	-	CASSLSGGTGELFF
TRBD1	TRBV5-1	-	CASSRTGAEQYF
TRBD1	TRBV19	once	CASSSRDRVSEPQHF
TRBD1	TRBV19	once	CASIERTGRNTEAFF
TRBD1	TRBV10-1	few	CASSESTTGGTEAFF
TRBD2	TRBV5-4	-	CASSLGGGYEQYF
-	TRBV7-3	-	CASSLRRNTEAFF
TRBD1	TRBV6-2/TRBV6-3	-	CASSYGRQGYGYTF
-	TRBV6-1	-	CASSESWNTEAFF
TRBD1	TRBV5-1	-	CASSLAVTGFTDTQYF
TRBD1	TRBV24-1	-	CATSTGQDQPQHF
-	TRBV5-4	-	CASSPRSIRDNYGYTF
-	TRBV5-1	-	CASSLGDGGIYGYTF
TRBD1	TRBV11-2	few	CASSSQGAIYEQYF
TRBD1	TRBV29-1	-	CSVVQRGQIYGYTF
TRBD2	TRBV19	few	CATKSGGYTGELFF
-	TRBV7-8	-	CASSDNLGARETQYF
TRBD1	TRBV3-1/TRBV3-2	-	CAPSQQRDRGGGTF